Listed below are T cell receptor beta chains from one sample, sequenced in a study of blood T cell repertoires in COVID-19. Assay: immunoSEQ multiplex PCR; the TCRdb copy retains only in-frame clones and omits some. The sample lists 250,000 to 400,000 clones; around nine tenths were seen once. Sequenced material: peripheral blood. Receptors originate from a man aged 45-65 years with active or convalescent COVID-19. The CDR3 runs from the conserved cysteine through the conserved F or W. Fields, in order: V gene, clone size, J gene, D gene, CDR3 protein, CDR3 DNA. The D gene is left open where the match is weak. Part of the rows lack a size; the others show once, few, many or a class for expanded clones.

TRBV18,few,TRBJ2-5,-,CASSAKETQYF,TGTGCCAGCTCAGCGAAAGAGACCCAGTACTTC
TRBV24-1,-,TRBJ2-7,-,CATSPGNHEQYF,TGTGCCACCAGTCCAGGGAACCACGAGCAGTACTTC
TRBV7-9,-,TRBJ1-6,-,CASSLSSYNSPLHF,TGTGCCAGCAGCCTCAGCTCCTATAATTCACCCCTCCACTTT
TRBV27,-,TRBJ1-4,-,CASSLYSSGRADKLFF,TGTGCCAGCAGTTTATACTCCTCTGGGAGAGCCGACAAACTGTTTTTT
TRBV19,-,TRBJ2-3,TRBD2,CASSQTSGGTSTADTQYF,TGTGCCAGTAGTCAAACGTCGGGGGGGACTTCTACGGCAGATACGCAGTATTTT
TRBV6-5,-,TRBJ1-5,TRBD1,CASSRTGDTDQPQHF,TGTGCCAGCAGTCGGACAGGGGACACGGATCAGCCCCAGCATTTT
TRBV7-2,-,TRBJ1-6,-,CASSRQLPNNSPLHF,TGTGCCAGCAGTCGACAGCTCCCGAATAATTCACCCCTCCACTTT
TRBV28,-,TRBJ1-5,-,CASTRTVSNQPQHF,TGTGCCAGCACCCGGACAGTCAGTAATCAGCCCCAGCATTTT
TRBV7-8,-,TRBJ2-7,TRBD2,CASSSRLAGRYEQYF,TGTGCCAGCAGCTCGCGACTAGCGGGACGTTACGAGCAGTACTTC
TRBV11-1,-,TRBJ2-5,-,CASSLGYRETQYF,TGTGCCAGCAGCTTGGGCTACCGGGAGACCCAGTACTTC
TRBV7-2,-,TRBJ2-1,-,CASSLGLSRGEQFF,TGTGCCAGCAGCTTAGGACTATCACGGGGAGAGCAGTTCTTC
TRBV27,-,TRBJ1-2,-,CASSLTGSYGYTF,TGTGCCAGCAGTTTAACAGGCAGCTATGGCTACACCTTC
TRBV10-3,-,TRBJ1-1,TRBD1,CAISESRGQGPNTEAFF,TGTGCCATCAGTGAGTCCCGCGGACAGGGCCCGAACACTGAAGCTTTCTTT
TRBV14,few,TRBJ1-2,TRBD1,CASSLRDRGRDSGYTF,TGTGCCAGCAGCCTCCGGGACAGGGGGCGCGATTCCGGCTACACCTTC
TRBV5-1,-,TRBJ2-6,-,CASSITTVSGANVLTF,TGCGCCAGCAGCATAACGACAGTCTCTGGGGCCAACGTCCTGACTTTC
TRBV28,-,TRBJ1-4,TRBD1,CASSWGETGYEKLFF,TGTGCCAGCAGTTGGGGGGAGACAGGGTACGAAAAACTGTTTTTT
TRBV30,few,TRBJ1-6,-,CAWSVGRGRTYNSPLHF,TGTGCCTGGAGTGTAGGCAGGGGAAGGACCTATAATTCACCCCTCCACTTT
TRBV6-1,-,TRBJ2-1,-,CASSLHGYNEQFF,TGTGCCAGCAGTCTCCACGGGTACAATGAGCAGTTCTTC
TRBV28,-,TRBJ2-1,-,CASSLSYNEQFF,TGTGCCAGCAGTCTGTCTTACAATGAGCAGTTCTTC
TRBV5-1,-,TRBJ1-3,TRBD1,CASSRGTGGPNSGNTIYF,TGCGCCAGCAGTAGAGGGACAGGGGGACCTAACTCTGGAAACACCATATATTTT
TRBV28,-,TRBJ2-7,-,CASSVLSGGGHYEQYF,TGTGCCAGCAGCGTCCTCTCGGGGGGCGGGCACTACGAGCAGTACTTC
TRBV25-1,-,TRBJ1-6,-,CASRAGNSPLHF,TGTGCCAGCAGGGCGGGGAATTCACCCCTCCACTTT
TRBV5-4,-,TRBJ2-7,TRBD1,CASSLGQGAAEQYF,TGTGCCAGCAGCTTGGGACAGGGGGCTGCCGAGCAGTACTTC
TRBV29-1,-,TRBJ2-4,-,CSVRGLAKNIQYF,TGCAGCGTGCGAGGTTTAGCCAAAAACATTCAGTACTTC
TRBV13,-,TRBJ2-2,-,CASSFFRTGELFF,TGTGCCAGCAGCTTTTTTAGAACCGGGGAGCTGTTTTTT
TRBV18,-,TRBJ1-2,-,CASSQQGANYGYTF,TGTGCCAGCTCACAACAGGGAGCTAACTATGGCTACACCTTC
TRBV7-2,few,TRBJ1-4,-,CASSLGPVGQLFF,TGTGCCAGCAGCTTGGGTCCCGTGGGGCAACTGTTTTTT
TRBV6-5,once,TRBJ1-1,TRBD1,CASSYSLQGIKAFF,TGTGCCAGCAGTTACTCCTTACAGGGGATCAAAGCTTTCTTT
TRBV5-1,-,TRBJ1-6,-,CASSLDGPLGSPLHF,TGCGCCAGCAGCTTGGATGGCCCACTAGGTTCACCCCTCCACTTT
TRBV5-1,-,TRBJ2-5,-,CASSSRYREETQYF,TGCGCCAGCAGCTCCCGGTACAGGGAGGAGACCCAGTACTTC
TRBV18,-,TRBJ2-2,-,CASSPLGVPGELFF,TGTGCCAGCTCACCACTCGGGGTCCCCGGGGAGCTGTTTTTT
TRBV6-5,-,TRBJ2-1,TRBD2,CATGTSGRVIGEQFF,TGTGCCACCGGGACTAGCGGGAGGGTGATTGGGGAGCAGTTCTTC
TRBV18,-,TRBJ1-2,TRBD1,CASSLLGGAERGYTF,TGTGCCAGCTCACTATTAGGGGGCGCTGAACGTGGCTACACCTTC
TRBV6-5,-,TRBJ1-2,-,CASILRQDNYYGYTF,TGTGCCAGCATCCTGAGGCAGGACAACTACTATGGCTACACCTTC
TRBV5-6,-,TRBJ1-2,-,CASSNSIYGYTF,TGTGCCAGCAGCAACAGTATCTATGGCTACACCTTC
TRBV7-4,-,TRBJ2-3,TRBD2,CASSFPLELAGVSGGTDTQYF,TGTGCCAGCAGCTTCCCCCTCGAACTAGCGGGAGTATCAGGGGGTACAGATACGCAGTATTTT
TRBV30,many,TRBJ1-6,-,CAWSPSESPLHF,TGTGCCTGGAGTCCTTCGGAGTCACCCCTCCACTTT